This T cell receptor beta chain comes out of a study of blood T cell repertoires in COVID-19. Looking at the study overall: The United States, Italy and Spain supplied acute and convalescent COVID-19 samples.

In the original workflow: Amplification of reference gene primers provided the estimated nucleated cell counts. Libraries were prepared by immunoSEQ multiplex PCR; TCRdb keeps only in-frame clonotypes and omits some of them. The V and J calls and clone size come from that table; D and trimming were worked out from the DNA. The sample carries under 200,000 clones, approximately 82% recorded once. The study assigned cohorts using participant-reported clinical history. V lost 1 base to trimming and J lost 0 bases, with 7 bases between them. Germline CDR1 is MGHRA and CDR2 is YSYEKL. CDR3 size: 15 residues.

This chain connects TRBV4-1 to TRBJ1-3; D is undetermined. The sample taken for sequencing was PBMCs or T cells enriched from blood (not recorded which). The receptor comes from a woman in her 50s who had recovered from COVID-19. CDR3 bases: TGCGCCAGCAGCCAAGGACACAGCTCTGGAAACACCATATATTTT. Encoded protein: CASSQGHSSGNTIYF.